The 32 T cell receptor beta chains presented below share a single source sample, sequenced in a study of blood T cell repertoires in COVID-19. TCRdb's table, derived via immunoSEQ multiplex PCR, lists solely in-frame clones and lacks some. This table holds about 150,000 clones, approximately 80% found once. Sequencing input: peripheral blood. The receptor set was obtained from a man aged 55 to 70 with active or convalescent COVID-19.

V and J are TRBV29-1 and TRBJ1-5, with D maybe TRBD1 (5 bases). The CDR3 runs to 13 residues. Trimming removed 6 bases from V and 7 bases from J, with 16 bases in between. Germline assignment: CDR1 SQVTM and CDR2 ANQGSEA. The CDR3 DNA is TGCAGCGTATCAACAGGACAACACCAGCCCCAGCATTTT. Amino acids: CSVSTGQHQPQHF. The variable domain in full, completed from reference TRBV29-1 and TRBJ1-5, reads SAVISQKPSRDICQRGTSLTIQCQVDSQVTMMFWYRQQPGQSLTLIATANQGSEATYESGFVIDKFPISRPNLTFSTLTVSNMSPEDSSIYLCSVSTGQHQPQHFGDGTRLSIL.

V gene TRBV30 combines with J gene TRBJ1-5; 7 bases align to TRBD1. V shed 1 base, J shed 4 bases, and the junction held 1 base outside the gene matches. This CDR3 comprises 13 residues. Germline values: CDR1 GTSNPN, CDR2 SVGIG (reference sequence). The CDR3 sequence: CAWSGQGNQPQHF. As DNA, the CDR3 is TGTGCCTGGAGTGGACAGGGTAATCAGCCCCAGCATTTT.

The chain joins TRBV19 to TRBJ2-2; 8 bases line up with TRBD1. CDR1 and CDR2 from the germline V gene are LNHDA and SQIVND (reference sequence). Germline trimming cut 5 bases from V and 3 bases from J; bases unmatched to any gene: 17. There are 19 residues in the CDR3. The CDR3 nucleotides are TGTGCCAGTAGTTCAGGACAGGGTATAGTAGCCGGGGACACCGGGGAGCTGTTTTTT. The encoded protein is CASSSGQGIVAGDTGELFF.

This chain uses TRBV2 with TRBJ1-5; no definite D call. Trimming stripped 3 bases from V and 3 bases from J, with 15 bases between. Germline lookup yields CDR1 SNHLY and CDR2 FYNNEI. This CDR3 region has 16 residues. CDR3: CASSEYPQVVNQPQHF. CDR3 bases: TGTGCCAGCAGTGAGTATCCTCAGGTGGTCAATCAGCCCCAGCATTTT. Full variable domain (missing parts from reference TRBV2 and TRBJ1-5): EPEVTQTPSHQVTQMGQEVILRCVPISNHLYFYWYRQILGQKVEFLVSFYNNEISEKSEIFDDQFSVERPDGSNFTLKIRSTKLEDSAMYFCASSEYPQVVNQPQHFGDGTRLSIL.

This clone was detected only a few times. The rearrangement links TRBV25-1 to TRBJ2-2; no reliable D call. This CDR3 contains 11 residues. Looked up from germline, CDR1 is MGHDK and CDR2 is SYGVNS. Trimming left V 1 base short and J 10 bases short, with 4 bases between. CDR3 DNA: TGTGCCAGCAGTGAATCGGTGGAGCTGTTTTTT. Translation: CASSESVELFF.

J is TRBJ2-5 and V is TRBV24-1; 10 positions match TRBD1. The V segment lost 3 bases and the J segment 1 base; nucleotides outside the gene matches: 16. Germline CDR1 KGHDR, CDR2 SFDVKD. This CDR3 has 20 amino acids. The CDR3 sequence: CATSDPWGTGAVAGQETQYF. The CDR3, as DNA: TGTGCCACCAGTGATCCGTGGGGGACAGGGGCAGTTGCGGGCCAAGAGACCCAGTACTTC.

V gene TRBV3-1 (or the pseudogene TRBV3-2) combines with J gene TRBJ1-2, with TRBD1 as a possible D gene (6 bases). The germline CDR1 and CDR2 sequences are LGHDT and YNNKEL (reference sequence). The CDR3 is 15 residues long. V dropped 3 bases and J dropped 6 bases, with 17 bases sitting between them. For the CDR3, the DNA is TGTGCCAGCAGCCAGACAGACCCAGGGGTGAATGGCTACACCTTC. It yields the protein CASSQTDPGVNGYTF.

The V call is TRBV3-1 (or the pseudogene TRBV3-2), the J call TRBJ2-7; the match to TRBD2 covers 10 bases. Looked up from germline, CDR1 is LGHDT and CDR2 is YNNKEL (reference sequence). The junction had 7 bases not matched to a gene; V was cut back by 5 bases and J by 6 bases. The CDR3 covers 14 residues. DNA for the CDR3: TGTGCCAGCAGCTTTTGGAGGACTAGCGGCGAGCAGTACTTC. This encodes CASSFWRTSGEQYF.

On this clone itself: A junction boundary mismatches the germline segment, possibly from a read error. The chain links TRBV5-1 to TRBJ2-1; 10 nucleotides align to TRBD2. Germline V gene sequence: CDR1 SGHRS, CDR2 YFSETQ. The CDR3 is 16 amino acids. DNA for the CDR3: TGCACCAGCAGCCTACTAGGGACTAGCGCCAACAATGAGCAGTTCTTC. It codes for CTSSLLGTSANNEQFF.

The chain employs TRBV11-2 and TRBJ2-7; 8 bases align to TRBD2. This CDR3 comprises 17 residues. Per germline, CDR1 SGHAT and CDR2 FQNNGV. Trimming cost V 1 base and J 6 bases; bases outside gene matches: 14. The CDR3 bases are TGTGCCAGCAGCTTAGCTGTGGGAGCGGGAGTTGAGGGCGAGCAGTACTTC. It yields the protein CASSLAVGAGVEGEQYF.

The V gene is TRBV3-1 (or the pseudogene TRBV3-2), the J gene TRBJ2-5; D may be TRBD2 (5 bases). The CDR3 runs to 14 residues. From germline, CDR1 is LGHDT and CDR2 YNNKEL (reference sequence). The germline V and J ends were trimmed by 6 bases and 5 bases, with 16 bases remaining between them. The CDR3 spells CASSKDLASETQYF. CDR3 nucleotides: TGTGCCAGCAGTAAGGACCTAGCATCCGAGACCCAGTACTTC.

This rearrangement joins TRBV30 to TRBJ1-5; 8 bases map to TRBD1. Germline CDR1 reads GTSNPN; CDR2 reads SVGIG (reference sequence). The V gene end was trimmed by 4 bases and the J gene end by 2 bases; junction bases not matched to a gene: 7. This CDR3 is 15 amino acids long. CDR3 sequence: CAWTSDRVGNQPQHF. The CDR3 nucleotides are TGTGCCTGGACCTCGGACAGGGTTGGCAATCAGCCCCAGCATTTT.

The chain's CDR3 is CSASSSGRADNEQFF. The CDR3 DNA sequence: TGCAGTGCTAGTTCTAGCGGGAGGGCCGACAATGAGCAGTTCTTC. J is TRBJ2-1 and V is TRBV20-1; TRBD2 matches at 12 bases. The trim removed 3 bases at V and 5 bases at J, leaving 5 bases unmatched. Germline CDR1 is DFQATT and CDR2 is SNEGSKA (reference sequence). The CDR3 is made up of 15 amino acids.

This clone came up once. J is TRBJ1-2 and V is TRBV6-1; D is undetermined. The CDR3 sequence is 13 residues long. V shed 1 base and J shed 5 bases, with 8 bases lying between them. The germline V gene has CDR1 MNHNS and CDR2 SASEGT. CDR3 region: CASSEGFRYGYTF. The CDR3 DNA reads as TGTGCCAGCAGTGAAGGGTTTCGGTATGGCTACACCTTC.

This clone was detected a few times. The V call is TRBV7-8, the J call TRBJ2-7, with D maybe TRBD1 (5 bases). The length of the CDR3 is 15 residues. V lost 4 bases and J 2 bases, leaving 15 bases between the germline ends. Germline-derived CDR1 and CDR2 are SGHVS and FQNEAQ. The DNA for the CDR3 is TGTGCCAGCAGCTCCACAGGTCTTGGCGCCTACGAGCAGTACTTC. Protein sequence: CASSSTGLGAYEQYF.

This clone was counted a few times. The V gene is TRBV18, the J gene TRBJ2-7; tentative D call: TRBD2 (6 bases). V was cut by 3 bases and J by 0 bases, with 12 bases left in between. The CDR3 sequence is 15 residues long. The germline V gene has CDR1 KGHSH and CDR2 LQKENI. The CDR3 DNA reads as TGTGCCAGCTCACCTAGCGCGGGGCCCTCCTACGAGCAGTACTTC. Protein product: CASSPSAGPSYEQYF.

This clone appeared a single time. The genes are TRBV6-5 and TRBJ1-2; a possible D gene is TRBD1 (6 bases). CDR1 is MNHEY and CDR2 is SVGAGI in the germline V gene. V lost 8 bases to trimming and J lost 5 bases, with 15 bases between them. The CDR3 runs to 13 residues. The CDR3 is CASLGQGRYGYTF. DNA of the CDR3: TGTGCCAGCCTTGGTCAGGGGCGGTATGGCTACACCTTC.

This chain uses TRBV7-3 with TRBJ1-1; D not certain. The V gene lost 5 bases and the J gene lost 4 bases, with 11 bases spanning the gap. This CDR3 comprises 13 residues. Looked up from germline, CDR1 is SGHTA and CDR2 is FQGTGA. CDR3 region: CASSPTAGTEAFF. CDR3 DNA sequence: TGTGCCAGCAGCCCAACGGCAGGCACTGAAGCTTTCTTT.

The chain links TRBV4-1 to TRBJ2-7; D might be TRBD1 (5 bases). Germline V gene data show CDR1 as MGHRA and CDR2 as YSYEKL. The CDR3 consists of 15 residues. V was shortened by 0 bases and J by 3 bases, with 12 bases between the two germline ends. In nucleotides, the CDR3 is TGCGCCAGCAGCCAAGATCGGGTCGACAGCTACGAGCAGTACTTC. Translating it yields CASSQDRVDSYEQYF.

The chain's CDR3 is CASSLNRDGYTF. CDR3 DNA: TGTGCCAGCTCACTTAACAGGGATGGCTACACCTTC. The gene calls are TRBV18 and TRBJ1-2; TRBD1 might be the D (6 bases). Trimming removed 4 bases from V and 6 bases from J, with 9 bases in between. This CDR3 is built from 12 residues. From germline, CDR1 is KGHSH and CDR2 LQKENI.

CDR3 nucleotides: TGTGCCAGCAGCGCAGGGGGCGAGGGACGGAACTACAATGAGCAGTTCTTC. It yields the protein CASSAGGEGRNYNEQFF. The chain uses TRBV11-3 and TRBJ2-1, with TRBD1 identical over 8 bases. The J segment lost 3 bases and the V segment lost 5 bases, leaving 12 bases of the junction unmatched. Germline assignment: CDR1 SGHNT and CDR2 YENEEA. CDR3 length equals 17 residues.

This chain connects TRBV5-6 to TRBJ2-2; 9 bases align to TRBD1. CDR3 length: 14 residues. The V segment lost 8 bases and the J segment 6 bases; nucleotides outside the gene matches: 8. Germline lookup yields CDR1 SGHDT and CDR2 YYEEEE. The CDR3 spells CASYRGPQAGELFF. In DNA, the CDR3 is TGTGCCAGTTACAGGGGGCCCCAGGCCGGGGAGCTGTTTTTT.

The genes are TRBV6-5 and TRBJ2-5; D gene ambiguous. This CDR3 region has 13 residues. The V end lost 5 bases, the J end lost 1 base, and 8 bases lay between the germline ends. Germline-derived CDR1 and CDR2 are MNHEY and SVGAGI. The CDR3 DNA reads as TGTGCCAGCAGTCTCGGGTTCCAAGAGACCCAGTACTTC. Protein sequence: CASSLGFQETQYF.

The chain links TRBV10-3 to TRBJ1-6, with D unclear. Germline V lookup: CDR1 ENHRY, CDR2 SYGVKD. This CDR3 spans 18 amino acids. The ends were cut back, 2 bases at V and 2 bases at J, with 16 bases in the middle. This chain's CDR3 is CAISETEDRAPYNSPLHF. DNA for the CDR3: TGTGCCATCAGTGAGACGGAGGACCGGGCACCCTATAATTCACCCCTCCACTTT.

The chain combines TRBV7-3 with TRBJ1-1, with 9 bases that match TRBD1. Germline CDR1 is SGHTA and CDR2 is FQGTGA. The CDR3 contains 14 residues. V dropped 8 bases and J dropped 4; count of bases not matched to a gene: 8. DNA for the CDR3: TGTGCCAGCGCCCAAACAGGGGGCAGCACTGAAGCTTTCTTT. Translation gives CASAQTGGSTEAFF.

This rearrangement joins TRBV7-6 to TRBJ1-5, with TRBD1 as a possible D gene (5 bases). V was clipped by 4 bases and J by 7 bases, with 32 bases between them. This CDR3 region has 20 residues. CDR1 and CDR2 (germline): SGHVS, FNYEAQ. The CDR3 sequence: CASSSHPRPGIGVRDQPQHF. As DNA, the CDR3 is TGTGCCAGCAGCTCACATCCGAGACCAGGGATAGGGGTCCGCGACCAGCCCCAGCATTTT.

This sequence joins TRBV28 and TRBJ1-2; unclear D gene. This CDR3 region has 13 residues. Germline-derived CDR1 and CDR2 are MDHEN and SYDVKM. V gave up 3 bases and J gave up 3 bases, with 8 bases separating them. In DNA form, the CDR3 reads TGTGCCAGCAGTTTCGTGGCAGACTATGGCTACACCTTC. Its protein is CASSFVADYGYTF.

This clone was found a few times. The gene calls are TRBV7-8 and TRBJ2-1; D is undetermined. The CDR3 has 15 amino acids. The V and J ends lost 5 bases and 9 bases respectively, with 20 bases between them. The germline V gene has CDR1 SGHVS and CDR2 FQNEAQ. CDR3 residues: CASSPLQRFVSEQFF. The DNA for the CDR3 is TGTGCCAGCAGCCCCCTGCAGCGATTCGTCAGTGAGCAGTTCTTC.

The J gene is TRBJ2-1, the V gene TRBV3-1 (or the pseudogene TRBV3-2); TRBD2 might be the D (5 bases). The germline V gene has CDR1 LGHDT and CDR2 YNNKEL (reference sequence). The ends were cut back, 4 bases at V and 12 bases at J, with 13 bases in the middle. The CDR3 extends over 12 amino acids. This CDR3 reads CASSPSTGRQFF. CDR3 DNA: TGTGCCAGCAGCCCCTCGACGGGAAGGCAGTTCTTC.

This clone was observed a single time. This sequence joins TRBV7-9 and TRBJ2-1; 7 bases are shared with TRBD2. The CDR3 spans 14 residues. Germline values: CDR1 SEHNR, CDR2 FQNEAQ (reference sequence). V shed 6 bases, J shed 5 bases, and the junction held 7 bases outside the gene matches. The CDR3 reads CASSLRLADNEQFF. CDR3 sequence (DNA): TGTGCCAGCAGTCTTAGGCTAGCGGACAATGAGCAGTTCTTC.

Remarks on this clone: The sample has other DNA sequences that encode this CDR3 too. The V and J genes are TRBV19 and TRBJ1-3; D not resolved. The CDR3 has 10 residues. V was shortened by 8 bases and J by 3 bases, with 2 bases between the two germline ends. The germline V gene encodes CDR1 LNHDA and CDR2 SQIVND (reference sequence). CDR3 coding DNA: TGTGCCAGTCGTGGAAACACCATATATTTT. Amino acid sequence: CASRGNTIYF.

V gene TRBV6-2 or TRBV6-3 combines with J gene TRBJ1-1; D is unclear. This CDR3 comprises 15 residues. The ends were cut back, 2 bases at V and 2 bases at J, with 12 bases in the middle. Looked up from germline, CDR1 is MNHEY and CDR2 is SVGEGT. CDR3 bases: TGTGCCAGCAGTTACCCTCTAGACCTTAACACTGAAGCTTTCTTT. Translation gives CASSYPLDLNTEAFF.